Detailed here is one T cell receptor beta chain. Its target is not known. The sample belongs to a study of shared clonotypes between healthy human individuals. Terminally differentiated effector memory CD45RA+ cells were left out of the naive CD8 fraction, which was CD45RO-negative and positively selected for CCR7. The healthy adult donors were HIV-negative and reported no recent acute infections or vaccinations. Deep-level assay runs were performed. The authors' processing: ImmunoSEQ output held junction-only sequences without quality scores, so filtering differed. Assay: immunoSEQ multiplex PCR; the TCRdb copy retains only in-frame clones and omits some. V and J calls and clone size come straight from that table; D and trimming were deduced from the DNA. The repertoire holds about 2.1 million clones, with 90% to 95% as singletons. General study findings and limits: Genetic and exposure-history diversity was limited by the small donor number.

CDR3 length equals 12 residues. In germline, CDR1 is SGDLS, CDR2 YYNGEE. Losses at the gene ends were 9 bases for V and 4 bases for J; bases not matched to a gene: 2. Sequencing was performed on naive CD8+ T cells from PBMCs. V and J are TRBV9 and TRBJ2-2; 8 nucleotides match TRBD2. The sequence derives from a man aged 18-30 years in good health. Some clones in this sample may be carry-over from other donors' samples. CDR3 bases: TGTGCCACCGGGAGGGGCACCGGGGAGCTGTTTTTT. As protein: CATGRGTGELFF.